These 26 T cell receptor beta chains were sequenced from one sample in a study of cytomegalovirus exposure and HLA in healthy donors. Vbeta (60) and Jbeta (13) primers were used in the PCR. Some clones are missing from TCRdb's copy, which holds only in-frame ones; the method was immunoSEQ multiplex PCR. The sample records more than 100,000 clones, less than 85% being singletons. Sequenced material: PBMCs. Receptors originate from a man aged 35 to 55 in good health and CMV-seronegative.

The chain employs TRBV6-5 and TRBJ2-7, with 7 bases lining up with TRBD2. The J segment lost 5 bases and the V segment lost 0 bases, leaving 7 bases of the junction unmatched. This CDR3 contains 15 residues. Germline-derived CDR1 and CDR2 are MNHEY and SVGAGI. CDR3 loop: CASSYSREAGDEQYF. The CDR3 DNA follows: TGTGCCAGCAGTTACTCACGGGAGGCCGGCGACGAGCAGTACTTC.

This sequence joins TRBV7-2 and TRBJ1-4, with 7 bases that match TRBD1. Losses at the gene ends were 4 bases for V and 6 bases for J; bases not matched to a gene: 2. CDR1 SGHTA and CDR2 FQGNSA come from the germline V gene. The CDR3 sequence is 13 residues long. The CDR3 DNA sequence: TGTGCCAGCAGCTCCGGGACAGATGAAAAACTGTTTTTT. It yields the protein CASSSGTDEKLFF.

CDR3 DNA sequence: TGCAGCGCCAACCCCCAGAGCCGGGAGTTAACTTACAATGAGCAGTTCTTC. It encodes CSANPQSRELTYNEQFF. V usage is TRBV29-1 and J usage is TRBJ2-1, with D possibly matching TRBD2 (6 bases). V was clipped by 7 bases and J by 4 bases, with 26 bases between them. The CDR3 has 17 amino acids. Germline V gives CDR1 SQVTM, CDR2 ANQGSEA.

This chain joins TRBV10-3 and TRBJ2-5; 15 nucleotides match TRBD2. In germline, CDR1 is ENHRY, CDR2 SYGVKD. There are 18 residues in the CDR3. Unmatched junction bases numbered 15, after V lost 10 bases and J lost 3 bases. CDR3 in amino acids: CATRDRRGLAGGKETQYF. The CDR3 DNA reads TGTGCCACCAGGGACAGACGGGGACTAGCGGGAGGTAAAGAGACCCAGTACTTC.

The count of this clone is one. The CDR3 DNA is TGTGCCAGCAGCTTAGGGCCGACAGGTTACCTCAGCTATGGCTACACCTTC. It translates to CASSLGPTGYLSYGYTF. This chain joins TRBV7-8 and TRBJ1-2; the D gene is possibly TRBD1 (6 bases). The CDR3 is made up of 17 amino acids. Trimming pared 1 base from V and 4 bases from J, leaving 19 bases between. Germline V gene data show CDR1 as SGHVS and CDR2 as FQNEAQ.

DNA for the CDR3: TGTGCCAGCAGCGCAACAGGACCTCTCTTCACCGGGGAGCTGTTTTTT. It translates to CASSATGPLFTGELFF. The rearrangement links TRBV7-9 to TRBJ2-2, with a possible D match to TRBD1 (5 bases). The V gene lost 5 bases and the J gene lost 4 bases, with 17 bases spanning the gap. The CDR3 has 16 residues. Germline CDR1 SEHNR, CDR2 FQNEAQ (reference sequence).

The chain is built from TRBV23-1 and TRBJ2-1; the match to TRBD2 covers 7 bases. TRBV23-1 is an open reading frame whose function is uncertain. The CDR3 runs to 19 residues. Trimming at V came to 1 base and at J to 5 bases, leaving 17 bases not matched to a gene. CDR3 sequence: CASSQLQFRRTRGHNEQFF. The CDR3 DNA sequence: TGCGCCAGCAGTCAATTGCAATTTCGGCGGACTAGAGGGCACAATGAGCAGTTCTTC.

This chain uses TRBV7-9 with TRBJ1-3; tentative D call: TRBD1 (5 bases). CDR3 length: 15 amino acids. V was clipped by 3 bases and J by 1 base, with 10 bases between them. CDR1 is SEHNR, CDR2 FQNEAQ, per germline (reference sequence). The CDR3 bases are TGTGCCAGCAGCTTTTACGGGGGTTCTGGAAACACCATATATTTT. This encodes CASSFYGGSGNTIYF. Using reference TRBV7-9 and TRBJ1-3 for the parts outside the CDR3, the full variable domain is DTGVSQNPRHKITKRGQNVTFRCDPISEHNRLYWYRQTLGQGPEFLTYFQNEAQLEKSRLLSDRFSAERPKGSFSTLEIQRTEQGDSAMYLCASSFYGGSGNTIYFGEGSWLTVV.

V gene TRBV30 combines with J gene TRBJ1-1; D might be TRBD1 (6 bases). Per germline, CDR1 GTSNPN and CDR2 SVGIG (reference sequence). Deletions cut 5 bases from V and 2 bases from J, with 9 bases between. This CDR3 comprises 12 residues. The CDR3 DNA is TGTGCCTGGGGACAGACAAACACTGAAGCTTTCTTT. The encoded protein is CAWGQTNTEAFF.

V usage is TRBV14 and J usage is TRBJ2-7, with D possibly being TRBD1 (5 bases). The germline CDR1 and CDR2 sequences are SGHDN and FVKESK. The CDR3 is 15 amino acids. V lost 4 bases, J lost 3 bases, and 16 bases lay in between. The CDR3 nucleotides are TGTGCCAGCAGCCCCACCCAGGGTGGGAACTACGAGCAGTACTTC. This encodes CASSPTQGGNYEQYF. Supplemented by reference TRBV14 and TRBJ2-7, the full variable domain reads EAGVTQFPSHSVIEKGQTVTLRCDPISGHDNLYWYRRVMGKEIKFLLHFVKESKQDESGMPNNRFLAERTGGTYSTLKVQPAELEDSGVYFCASSPTQGGNYEQYFGPGTRLTVT.

The V and J genes are TRBV7-2 and TRBJ1-5; D remains ambiguous. Trimming left V 2 bases short and J 0 bases short, with 2 bases between. The CDR3 is 13 amino acids. Germline V gene lookup returns CDR1 SGHTA and CDR2 FQGNSA. The CDR3 DNA is TGTGCCAGCAGCTTACGTAGCAATCAGCCCCAGCATTTT. Its translation: CASSLRSNQPQHF.

The chain couples TRBV7-8 to TRBJ2-1; tentative D call: TRBD2 (6 bases). The CDR3 is 14 amino acids. Trimming cost V 5 bases and J 7 bases, with 15 bases left between them. Germline lookup yields CDR1 SGHVS and CDR2 FQNEAQ. CDR3 sequence (DNA): TGTGCCAGCAGCATCGGGAGTTTCTTTAATGAGCAGTTCTTC. Amino acid sequence: CASSIGSFFNEQFF.

V gene TRBV11-2 combines with J gene TRBJ2-2; 11 nucleotides align to TRBD1. Germline values: CDR1 SGHAT, CDR2 FQNNGV. The CDR3 is 15 residues long. V shed 0 bases, J shed 6 bases, and the junction held 0 bases outside the gene matches. DNA for the CDR3: TGTGCCAGCAGCTTAGAGGGACAGGGGGCCGGGGAGCTGTTTTTT. Its protein is CASSLEGQGAGELFF. The variable domain in full, with the rest retrieved from reference TRBV11-2 and TRBJ2-2, is EAGVAQSPRYKIIEKRQSVAFWCNPISGHATLYWYQQILGQGPKLLIQFQNNGVVDDSQLPKDRFSAERLKGVDSTLKIQPAKLEDSAVYLCASSLEGQGAGELFFGEGSRLTVL.

The J gene is TRBJ1-4, the V gene TRBV30; the D gene is possibly TRBD1 (5 bases). Trimming cost V 0 bases and J 4 bases, with 9 bases left between them. The germline V gene encodes CDR1 GTSNPN and CDR2 SVGIG (reference sequence). The CDR3 is 14 residues long. CDR3 sequence reads: CAWSVGRNNEKLFF. DNA for the CDR3: TGTGCCTGGAGTGTGGGGCGGAATAATGAAAAACTGTTTTTT.

V is TRBV2 and J is TRBJ1-5; D unresolved. The CDR3 runs to 15 residues. The V end was cut by 4 bases, the J end by 7 bases, with 17 bases between. Germline V gene lookup returns CDR1 SNHLY and CDR2 FYNNEI. CDR3 nucleotides: TGTGCCAGCAGTGCCGCCTCCACGGTACGGCAGCCCCAGCATTTT. Its translation: CASSAASTVRQPQHF.

V gene TRBV19 combines with J gene TRBJ2-1, with 9 bases identical to TRBD1. The CDR3 contains 18 residues. CDR1 is LNHDA, CDR2 SQIVND, per germline (reference sequence). The junction had 14 bases not matched to a gene; V was cut back by 4 bases and J by 4 bases. The CDR3 here is CASSTPPLGTGLYNEQFF. CDR3 nucleotides: TGTGCCAGTAGTACCCCCCCCCTCGGGACAGGGCTATACAATGAGCAGTTCTTC.

The chain uses TRBV19 and TRBJ1-1; 7 bases match TRBD1. The CDR3 length is 15 residues. V shed 2 bases and J 1 base; nucleotides not matched to a gene: 4. Germline CDR1 LNHDA, CDR2 SQIVND (reference sequence). The CDR3 loop reads CASSIYRGRNTEAFF. For the CDR3, the DNA is TGTGCCAGTAGTATATACAGGGGCCGGAACACTGAAGCTTTCTTT.

CDR3: CASSVRQGGNHEQYF. As DNA, the CDR3 is TGTGCCAGCAGTGTCCGACAGGGGGGAAACCACGAGCAGTACTTC. The V and J genes are TRBV6-1 and TRBJ2-7, with TRBD1 matching 9 bases. V shed 4 bases and J 5 bases; nucleotides not matched to a gene: 9. The germline V gene has CDR1 MNHNS and CDR2 SASEGT. The CDR3 is 15 amino acids.

V gene TRBV9 combines with J gene TRBJ2-3; 8 bases align to TRBD2. V lost 4 bases to trimming and J lost 4 bases; unmatched junction nucleotides: 5. The CDR3 runs 14 residues. Germline assignment: CDR1 SGDLS and CDR2 YYNGEE. CDR3 bases: TGTGCCAGCAGCCTAAGCGGGAGCCCAGATACGCAGTATTTT. This codes for CASSLSGSPDTQYF.

The chain employs TRBV9 and TRBJ2-2; TRBD2 matches at 9 bases. Germline values: CDR1 SGDLS, CDR2 YYNGEE. The CDR3 consists of 18 residues. With 0 bases clipped from V and 3 bases from J, the junction kept 9 bases outside the gene matches. The CDR3 DNA reads as TGTGCCAGCAGCGTAGTGCGGCTAGCGGGGCCCTACACCGGGGAGCTGTTTTTT. Translating it yields CASSVVRLAGPYTGELFF. Variable domain in full (rest from reference TRBV9 and TRBJ2-2): DSGVTQTPKHLITATGQRVTLRCSPRSGDLSVYWYQQSLDQGLQFLIQYYNGEERAKGNILERFSAQQFPDLHSELNLSSLELGDSALYFCASSVVRLAGPYTGELFFGEGSRLTVL.

The V and J genes are TRBV5-1 and TRBJ2-2; D call uncertain. This CDR3 spans 16 amino acids. V shed 1 base and J shed 2 bases, with 12 bases lying between them. The germline V gene encodes CDR1 SGHRS and CDR2 YFSETQ. The CDR3 here is CASSLSVWQNTGELFF. The CDR3 DNA follows: TGCGCCAGCAGCTTGTCCGTCTGGCAAAACACCGGGGAGCTGTTTTTT.

The rearrangement uses TRBV6-6 and TRBJ1-1; 9 bases align to TRBD1. Germline loops: CDR1 MNHNY, CDR2 SVGAGI (reference sequence). The ends lost 10 bases at V and 3 bases at J; junction bases unmatched: 12. This CDR3 region has 15 residues. DNA for the CDR3: TGTGCCACCTCTTTGTCCCGGGACAGGGACACTGAAGCTTTCTTT. The encoded protein is CATSLSRDRDTEAFF.

The chain uses TRBV5-1 and TRBJ2-1; the D gene is possibly TRBD1 (5 bases). V was shortened by 0 bases and J by 7 bases, with 14 bases between the two germline ends. Germline CDR1 SGHRS, CDR2 YFSETQ. This CDR3 has 15 residues. CDR3 bases: TGCGCCAGCAGCTTGGAAGGATCAGGGAAGAATGAGCAGTTCTTC. Translating gives CASSLEGSGKNEQFF.

The chain recombines TRBV5-1 with TRBJ1-4; TRBD1 matches at 10 bases. The CDR3 runs to 19 residues. CDR1 SGHRS and CDR2 YFSETQ come from the germline V gene. V shed 2 bases and J 5 bases; nucleotides not matched to a gene: 15. The CDR3 loop reads CASSLLPRDRGIWNEKLFF. The CDR3 DNA follows: TGCGCCAGCAGCTTACTCCCCCGGGACAGGGGAATTTGGAATGAAAAACTGTTTTTT.

V is TRBV4-3 and J is TRBJ2-1; possibly TRBD1 for D (6 bases). Germline V lookup: CDR1 LGHNA, CDR2 YSLEER. The V end was cut by 0 bases, the J end by 4 bases, with 16 bases between. This CDR3 region has 17 residues. The CDR3 region is CASSQDRGFGQYNEQFF. CDR3 DNA: TGCGCCAGCAGCCAAGATAGGGGTTTCGGACAGTACAATGAGCAGTTCTTC.

V usage is TRBV19 and J usage is TRBJ2-3; 8 nucleotides match TRBD2. Per germline, CDR1 LNHDA and CDR2 SQIVND (reference sequence). V lost 5 bases, J lost 4 bases, and 8 bases stayed unmatched. This CDR3 contains 15 residues. The CDR3 DNA is TGTGCCAGTAGTCTCCCGGGGGGGGAGGCAGATACGCAGTATTTT. Encoded protein: CASSLPGGEADTQYF.